This T cell receptor beta chain came from a study of CD8+CD57+ T cells in acquired aplastic anemia. At the level of the study: Sorted CD4+ and CD8+ cells yielded roughly 3.2 ug of DNA on average. Study-level findings and limits: Patients and controls shared 25 to 35 CD8+ CDR3 sequences, highly expressed in patients.

V lost 2 bases to trimming and J lost 0 bases, with 8 bases between them. The CDR3 has 14 residues. Germline loops: CDR1 SGHKS, CDR2 YYEKEE (reference sequence). Investigators profiled TCR beta VDJ and CDR3 from genomic DNA template. A single record per CDR3 protein comes from TCRdb applying MiXCR to the reads. The sample has about 170,000 distinct CDR3 sequences, 63% seen once. About this clonotype itself: The antigen is unknown.

What was sequenced was sorted CD4+, CD8+, or CD8+CD57+ T cells (not recorded which) from PBMCs. The chain has TRBV5-5 and TRBJ1-1, with unresolved D. The TCR comes from a human donor in good health. The CDR3 spells CASSLEQLNTEAFF. The CDR3 coding sequence is TGTGCCAGCAGCTTAGAACAGTTGAACACTGAAGCTTTCTTT. Full variable domain (rest looked up from reference TRBV5-5 and TRBJ1-1): DAGVTQSPTHLIKTRGQQVTLRCSPISGHKSVSWYQQVLGQGPQFIFQYYEKEERGRGNFPDRFSARQFPNYSSELNVNALLLGDSALYLCASSLEQLNTEAFFGQGTRLTVV.